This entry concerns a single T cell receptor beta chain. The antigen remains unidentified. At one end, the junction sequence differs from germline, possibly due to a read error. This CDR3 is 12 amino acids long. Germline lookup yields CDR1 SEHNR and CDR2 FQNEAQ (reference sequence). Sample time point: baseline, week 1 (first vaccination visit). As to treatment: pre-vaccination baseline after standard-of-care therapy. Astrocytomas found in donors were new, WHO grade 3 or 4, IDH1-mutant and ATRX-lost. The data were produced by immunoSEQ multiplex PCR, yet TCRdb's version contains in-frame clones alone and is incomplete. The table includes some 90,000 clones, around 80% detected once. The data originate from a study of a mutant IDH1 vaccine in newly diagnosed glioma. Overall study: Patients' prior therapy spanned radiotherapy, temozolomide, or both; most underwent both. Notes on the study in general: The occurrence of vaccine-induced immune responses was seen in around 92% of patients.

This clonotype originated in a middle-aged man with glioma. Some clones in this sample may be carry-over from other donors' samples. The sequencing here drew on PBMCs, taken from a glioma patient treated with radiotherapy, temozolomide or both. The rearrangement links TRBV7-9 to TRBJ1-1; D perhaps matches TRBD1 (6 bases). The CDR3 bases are TGTGCCAGCAGCTTAGTTGGGAAAGGGGGTGAATTT. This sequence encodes CASSLVGKGGEF.